This T cell receptor (beta chain) was profiled in a study of blood T cell repertoires in COVID-19. The CDR3 runs to 15 residues. Germline V gene lookup returns CDR1 SGHDT and CDR2 YYEEEE. Trimming removed 0 bases from V and 0 bases from J, with 9 bases in between. Profiled with immunoSEQ multiplex PCR; TCRdb holds only in-frame clones, not every one. Of 160,000 or so clones detected, 70% to 90% appear once; the ten largest clones hold 0.8% to 1.2%. The sequencing sample was made of peripheral blood. J is TRBJ1-2 and V is TRBV5-6, with unresolved D. This TCR derives from a man aged 35 to 55 with acute or convalescent COVID-19. CDR3 nucleotide sequence: TGTGCCAGCAGCTTGGCGGGATCCTCTAACTATGGCTACACCTTC. Encoded protein: CASSLAGSSNYGYTF.